The clone carrying this T cell receptor beta chain was seen more than once but under ten times. The antigen is undetermined. These data belong to a study of beta chain features in type 1 diabetes. Overall study: Age and gender were similar between patients and healthy donors, as were cell yields.

Study observations and caveats: Patients showed naive, central memory and Treg TCRB repertoires that appeared more similar than those of healthy donors.

The length of the CDR3 is 15 residues. CDR1 and CDR2 from the germline V gene are MNHNY and SVGAGI (reference sequence). V gave up 4 bases and J gave up 0 bases; unmatched junction bases: 3. The whole isolated RNA underwent reverse transcription, so sequencing captured expressed TCRB transcripts. It was found that naive, central memory and regulatory T cell samples averaged about 3.4 million reads. Here immunoSEQ multiplex PCR was the method, and the copy in TCRdb shows in-frame clones only, minus some. The sample carries approximately 150,000 clones, around 9.3% recorded once. The origin of this receptor is a man in his late teens or twenties in good health. V is TRBV6-6 and J is TRBJ2-7, with TRBD1 identical over 10 bases. The sequencing sample was made of naive CD4+ T cells from blood. CDR3 nucleotides: TGTGCCAGCAGTTTTCGACAGGGGGCCTCCTACGAGCAGTACTTC. It yields the protein CASSFRQGASYEQYF.